This T cell receptor (beta chain) is from a study of cytomegalovirus exposure and HLA in healthy donors. Across the whole study: From donors who were HLA-typed, an early data release held 70 million to 90 million unique TCRs.

Study results and limitations: Investigators reported 150 to 200 TCR beta chains as tied to cytomegalovirus. When presence/absence was analysed, sequencing depth was taken to be roughly uniform across donors.

About this clone itself: The antigen remains undetermined.

Germline CDR1 SGHTA, CDR2 FQGNSA. The CDR3 spans 14 residues. V gave up 4 bases and J gave up 6 bases, with 13 bases separating them. The PCR had 60 Vbeta and 13 Jbeta primers. Only in-frame clones appear in the TCRdb table, and some are missing; sequencing was by immunoSEQ multiplex PCR. The table has roughly 86,000 clones, around 71% seen once; the top ten hold under 8.5%. The TCR originated in a man in his sixties in good health and CMV-seronegative. Sequenced input: PBMCs. This sequence joins TRBV7-2 and TRBJ1-5, with unresolved D. The CDR3 protein is CASSSTGIIQPQHF. CDR3 nucleotides: TGTGCCAGCAGCTCAACGGGTATAATTCAGCCCCAGCATTTT.